A single sample is the source of the 14 T cell receptor beta chains below, sequenced in a study of identical twins. From the 5' RACE reads, TCRdb called clonotypes with MiXCR, one entry per CDR3 protein. Of 230,000 or so distinct CDR3 sequences listed, about 9% are singletons. This sample was also put to use in a study of yellow fever vaccine responses in identical twins.

Sequencing was carried out using CD8+ T cells sorted from blood. The receptors originated from a woman between 18 and 29 years old in good health.

This clonotype was detected ten times or more. CDR3 sequence (DNA): TGTGCCAGCAGTTACTCGAGGCTAGCGGGAGCGGGGGTAGAGACCCAGTACTTC. Translated: CASSYSRLAGAGVETQYF. The rearrangement joins TRBV6-5 to TRBJ2-5; 10 nucleotides line up with TRBD2. This CDR3 spans 18 amino acids. Germline values: CDR1 MNHEY, CDR2 SVGAGI. The V gene end was trimmed by 0 bases and the J gene end by 4 bases; junction bases not matched to a gene: 11.

This clonotype has just a few counts. The chain couples TRBV27 to TRBJ2-1; 14 bases map to TRBD2. This CDR3 has 17 residues. Germline trimming cut 3 bases from V and 4 bases from J; bases unmatched to any gene: 5. Germline-derived CDR1 and CDR2 are MNHEY and SMNVEV (reference sequence). The CDR3 DNA reads as TGTGCCAGCAGTTTTCCGGGACTAGCGGGAGCTTACAATGAGCAGTTCTTC. Its translation: CASSFPGLAGAYNEQFF.

The V call is TRBV5-4, the J call TRBJ2-5; 11 bases match TRBD2. The CDR3 spans 16 residues. Germline CDR1 reads SGHNT; CDR2 reads YYREEE (reference sequence). The V gene end was trimmed by 4 bases and the J gene end by 5 bases; junction bases not matched to a gene: 10. CDR3 in amino acids: CASSRASSGGPETQYF. The CDR3 DNA is TGTGCCAGCAGCCGAGCATCTAGCGGGGGGCCGGAGACCCAGTACTTC.

This chain connects TRBV7-9 to TRBJ1-1; D is uncertain. The CDR3 runs 12 residues. CDR1 and CDR2 from the germline V gene are SEHNR and FQNEAQ (reference sequence). Deletions cut 3 bases from V and 8 bases from J, with 10 bases between. The CDR3 protein is CASSFGINEAFF. CDR3 bases: TGTGCCAGCAGCTTCGGTATCAACGAAGCTTTCTTT.

This clonotype was seen repeatedly, ten times or more. This chain uses TRBV20-1 with TRBJ2-7; TRBD1 or TRBD2 may be the D gene (6 bases each). The CDR3 runs 14 residues. Germline V gene data show CDR1 as DFQATT and CDR2 as SNEGSKA (reference sequence). Trimming stripped 0 bases from V and 4 bases from J, with 13 bases between. CDR3 nucleotide sequence: TGCAGTGCTAGAGATCGGGGGCTCGGATACGAGCAGTACTTC. Translated: CSARDRGLGYEQYF.

The sample holds a few counts of this clonotype. V and J are TRBV3-1 and TRBJ2-2, with a weak D call TRBD2 (5 bases). Germline V lookup: CDR1 LGHDT, CDR2 YNNKEL (reference sequence). V was cut by 1 base and J by 1 base, with 13 bases left in between. CDR3 size: 17 residues. As DNA, the CDR3 is TGTGCCAGCAGCCAAGTGGGAGCAGGTTGGAACACCGGGGAGCTGTTTTTT. This encodes CASSQVGAGWNTGELFF.

The rearrangement joins TRBV7-8 to TRBJ2-7; possibly TRBD2 for D (7 bases). With 5 bases removed from V and 6 bases from J, the gap between germline ends came to 20 bases. Germline V gene sequence: CDR1 SGHVS, CDR2 FQNEAQ. The CDR3 runs to 15 residues. CDR3 nucleotides: TGTGCCAGCAGCATGGGGGGCGGGAGTACGCGCGAGCAGTACTTC. Protein: CASSMGGGSTREQYF.

A few counts support this clonotype. CDR3 in DNA: TGTGCCAGCAGCTTAGGCGACACAGGGTTATCCTACGAGCAGTACTTC. Translating it yields CASSLGDTGLSYEQYF. The chain uses TRBV7-6 and TRBJ2-7; tentative D call: TRBD1 (6 bases). This CDR3 is 16 amino acids long. Trimming removed 1 base at V and 1 base at J, with 14 bases between. CDR1 and CDR2 from the germline V gene are SGHVS and FNYEAQ.

This rearrangement joins TRBV7-9 to TRBJ2-5; 12 bases fit TRBD2. Germline V CDR1 and CDR2: SEHNR, FQNEAQ (reference sequence). V lost 3 bases and J lost 4; bases outside the gene matches: 3. CDR3 length equals 15 residues. CDR3 bases: TGTGCCAGCAGCTTGACTAGCGGGAGTGGAGAGACCCAGTACTTC. Protein: CASSLTSGSGETQYF.

At least ten counts were recorded for this clonotype. The chain combines TRBV4-3 with TRBJ2-7; D tentatively fits TRBD1 or TRBD2 (5 bases each). The V gene lost 0 bases and the J gene lost 2 bases, with 11 bases spanning the gap. CDR1 and CDR2 from the germline V gene are LGHNA and YSLEER. The CDR3 is 15 residues long. CDR3 coding DNA: TGCGCCAGCAGCCAAGATCGGGGACCTCCCTACGAGCAGTACTTC. Encoded protein: CASSQDRGPPYEQYF.

The chain carries TRBV5-1 and TRBJ2-1; D is unclear. CDR3 size: 15 residues. Germline V gene sequence: CDR1 SGHRS, CDR2 YFSETQ. V was pared by 0 bases and J by 5 bases, with 12 bases between. The CDR3 here is CASSLVGQLNNEQFF. The CDR3 bases are TGCGCCAGCAGCTTGGTAGGGCAGCTTAACAATGAGCAGTTCTTC.

The V gene is TRBV6-4, the J gene TRBJ2-5; a weak D match, TRBD1 (6 bases). Germline CDR1 MRHNA, CDR2 SNTAGT. The CDR3 runs 13 residues. Trimming took off 6 bases at V and 3 bases at J, with 11 bases between the two ends. CDR3 bases: TGTGCCAGCAGCAAGGACAGCAAAGAGACCCAGTACTTC. It specifies CASSKDSKETQYF.

V is TRBV29-1 and J is TRBJ1-2; no firm D call. V dropped 5 bases and J dropped 6 bases, with 13 bases sitting between them. Per germline, CDR1 SQVTM and CDR2 ANQGSEA. There are 12 residues in the CDR3. This chain's CDR3 is CSVTSRSNGYTF. The CDR3 DNA is TGCAGCGTTACCTCCCGCAGCAATGGCTACACCTTC. The full variable domain, rest sourced from reference TRBV29-1 and TRBJ1-2, is SAVISQKPSRDICQRGTSLTIQCQVDSQVTMMFWYRQQPGQSLTLIATANQGSEATYESGFVIDKFPISRPNLTFSTLTVSNMSPEDSSIYLCSVTSRSNGYTFGSGTRLTVV.

This clonotype was detected ten times or more. The gene calls are TRBV9 and TRBJ2-2, with a possible D match to TRBD1 (7 bases). The V gene lost 4 bases and the J gene lost 4 bases, with 20 bases spanning the gap. CDR3 size: 17 residues. CDR1 SGDLS and CDR2 YYNGEE come from the germline V gene. CDR3 DNA sequence: TGTGCCAGCAGCCCTCCGTCAGGGGGAGGCACCACCGGGGAGCTGTTTTTT. This codes for CASSPPSGGGTTGELFF.